This entry features one T cell receptor beta chain sequence. It was autoimmune disease history or systemic immunosuppression that excluded patients. This record belongs to a study of OX40 agonist ivuxolimab in advanced cancers. The data were produced by immunoSEQ multiplex PCR, yet TCRdb's version contains in-frame clones alone and is incomplete. The sample records tens of thousands of clones, about nine tenths being singletons. V lost 6 bases and J 11 bases, leaving 15 bases between the germline ends. Germline V gene lookup returns CDR1 SGHDT and CDR2 YYEEEE. The CDR3 is 12 residues long. The starting material was CD4+ or CD8+ T cells sorted from blood, obtained in a trial of the OX40 agonist ivuxolimab. V gene TRBV5-6 combines with J gene TRBJ1-5; D is possibly TRBD1 (6 bases). The sequence was obtained from an adult with an advanced solid tumor such as melanoma, head and neck, liver or kidney cancer. The CDR3 spells CASNLQGGAQHF. In DNA, the CDR3 is TGTGCCAGCAACCTACAGGGAGGAGCCCAGCATTTT. The whole variable domain, remainder taken from reference TRBV5-6 and TRBJ1-5, is DAGVTQSPTHLIKTRGQQVTLRCSPKSGHDTVSWYQQALGQGPQFIFQYYEEEERQRGNFPDRFSGHQFPNYSSELNVNALLLGDSALYLCASNLQGGAQHFGDGTRLSIL.